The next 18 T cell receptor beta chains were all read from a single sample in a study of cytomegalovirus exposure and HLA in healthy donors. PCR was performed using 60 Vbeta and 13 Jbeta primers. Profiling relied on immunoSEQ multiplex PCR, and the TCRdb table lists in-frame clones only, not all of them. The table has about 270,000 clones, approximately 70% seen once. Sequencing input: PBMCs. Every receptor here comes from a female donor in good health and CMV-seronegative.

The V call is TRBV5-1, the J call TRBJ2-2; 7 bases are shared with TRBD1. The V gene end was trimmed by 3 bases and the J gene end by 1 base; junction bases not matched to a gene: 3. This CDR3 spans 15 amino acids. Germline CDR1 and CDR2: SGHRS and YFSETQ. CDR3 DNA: TGCGCCAGCAGCTGGGGGACAGAGAACACCGGGGAGCTGTTTTTT. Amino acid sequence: CASSWGTENTGELFF.

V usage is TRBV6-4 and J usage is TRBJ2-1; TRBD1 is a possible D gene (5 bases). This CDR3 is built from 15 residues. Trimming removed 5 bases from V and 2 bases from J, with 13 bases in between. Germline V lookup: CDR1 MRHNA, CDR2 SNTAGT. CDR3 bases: TGTGCCAGCAGTTCTGGGGCTAGACCCTACAATGAGCAGTTCTTC. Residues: CASSSGARPYNEQFF.

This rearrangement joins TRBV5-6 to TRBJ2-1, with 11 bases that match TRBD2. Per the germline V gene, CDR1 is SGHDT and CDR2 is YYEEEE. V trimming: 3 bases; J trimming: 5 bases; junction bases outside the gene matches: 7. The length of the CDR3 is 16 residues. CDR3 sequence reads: CASSSYSGRADNEQFF. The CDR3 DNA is TGTGCCAGCAGCTCTTATAGCGGGAGGGCTGACAATGAGCAGTTCTTC.

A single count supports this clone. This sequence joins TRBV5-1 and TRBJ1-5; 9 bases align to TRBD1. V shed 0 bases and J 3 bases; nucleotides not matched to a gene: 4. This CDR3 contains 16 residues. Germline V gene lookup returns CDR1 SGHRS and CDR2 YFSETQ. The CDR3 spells CASSLDGTGNNQPQHF. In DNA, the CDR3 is TGCGCCAGCAGCTTGGATGGGACAGGGAACAATCAGCCCCAGCATTTT.

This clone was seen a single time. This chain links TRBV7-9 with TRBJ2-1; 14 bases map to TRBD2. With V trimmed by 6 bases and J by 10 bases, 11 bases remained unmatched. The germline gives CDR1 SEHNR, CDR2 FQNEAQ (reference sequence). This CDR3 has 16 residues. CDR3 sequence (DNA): TGTGCCAGCAGGTATACCGGGACTAGCGGGAGTGACGAGCAGTTCTTC. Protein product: CASRYTGTSGSDEQFF.

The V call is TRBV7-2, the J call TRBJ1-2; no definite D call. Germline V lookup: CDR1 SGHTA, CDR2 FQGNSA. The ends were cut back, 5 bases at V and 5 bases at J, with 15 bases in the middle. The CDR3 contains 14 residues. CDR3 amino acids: CASSVSTERYGYTF. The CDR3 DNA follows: TGTGCCAGCAGCGTCTCGACGGAGAGGTATGGCTACACCTTC.

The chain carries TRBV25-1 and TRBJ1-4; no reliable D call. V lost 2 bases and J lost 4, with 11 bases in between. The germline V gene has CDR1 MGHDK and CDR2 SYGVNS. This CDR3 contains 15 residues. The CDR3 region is CASSENRGLNEKLFF. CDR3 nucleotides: TGTGCCAGCAGTGAAAACCGGGGTCTTAATGAAAAACTGTTTTTT.

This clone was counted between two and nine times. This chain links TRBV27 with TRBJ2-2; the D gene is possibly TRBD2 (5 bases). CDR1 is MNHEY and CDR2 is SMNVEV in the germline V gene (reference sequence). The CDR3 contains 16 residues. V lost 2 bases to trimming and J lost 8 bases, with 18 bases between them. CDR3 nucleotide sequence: TGTGCCAGCAGTTTAAAAGCGGATCCCCTCTGGGGGGAGCTGTTTTTT. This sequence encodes CASSLKADPLWGELFF.

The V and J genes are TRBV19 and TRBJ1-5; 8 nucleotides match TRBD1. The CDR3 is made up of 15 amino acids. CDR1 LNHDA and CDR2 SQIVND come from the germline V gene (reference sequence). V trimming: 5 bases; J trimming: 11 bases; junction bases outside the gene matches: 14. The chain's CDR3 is CASSDSGTGDRSQHF. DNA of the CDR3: TGTGCCAGTAGTGATTCGGGGACAGGAGATAGGTCCCAGCATTTT.

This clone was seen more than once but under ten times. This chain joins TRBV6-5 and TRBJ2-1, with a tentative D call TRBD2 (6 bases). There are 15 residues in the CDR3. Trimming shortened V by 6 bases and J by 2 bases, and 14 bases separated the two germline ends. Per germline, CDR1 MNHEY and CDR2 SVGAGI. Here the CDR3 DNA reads TGTGCCAGCAGCCCCGGGACTTCTACCTACAATGAGCAGTTCTTC. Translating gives CASSPGTSTYNEQFF.

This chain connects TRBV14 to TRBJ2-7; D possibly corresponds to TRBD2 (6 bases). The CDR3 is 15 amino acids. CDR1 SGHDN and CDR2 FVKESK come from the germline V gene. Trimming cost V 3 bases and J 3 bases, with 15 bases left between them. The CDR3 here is CASSQGPRGFYEQYF. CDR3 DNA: TGTGCCAGCAGCCAGGGGCCGCGGGGATTCTACGAGCAGTACTTC. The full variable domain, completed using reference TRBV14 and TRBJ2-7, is EAGVTQFPSHSVIEKGQTVTLRCDPISGHDNLYWYRRVMGKEIKFLLHFVKESKQDESGMPNNRFLAERTGGTYSTLKVQPAELEDSGVYFCASSQGPRGFYEQYFGPGTRLTVT.

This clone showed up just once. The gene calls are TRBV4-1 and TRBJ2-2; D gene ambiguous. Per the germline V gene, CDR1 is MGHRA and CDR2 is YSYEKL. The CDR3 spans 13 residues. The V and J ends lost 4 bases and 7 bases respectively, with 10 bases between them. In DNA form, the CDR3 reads TGCGCCAGCAGCCGAGGTAACGACGGGGAGCTGTTTTTT. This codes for CASSRGNDGELFF.

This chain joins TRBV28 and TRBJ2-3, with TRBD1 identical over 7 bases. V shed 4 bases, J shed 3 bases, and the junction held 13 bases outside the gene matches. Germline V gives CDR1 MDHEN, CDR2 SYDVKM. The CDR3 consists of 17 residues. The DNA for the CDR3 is TGTGCCAGCAGTTCCCATCCCGGGACAGACCTGACAGATACGCAGTATTTT. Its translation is CASSSHPGTDLTDTQYF.

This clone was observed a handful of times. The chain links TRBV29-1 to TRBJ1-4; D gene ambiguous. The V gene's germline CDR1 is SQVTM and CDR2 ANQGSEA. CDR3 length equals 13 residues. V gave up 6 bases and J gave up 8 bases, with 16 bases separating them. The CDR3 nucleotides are TGCAGCGTCCGGCCCGAGAGGAGGGAAAAACTGTTTTTT. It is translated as CSVRPERREKLFF.

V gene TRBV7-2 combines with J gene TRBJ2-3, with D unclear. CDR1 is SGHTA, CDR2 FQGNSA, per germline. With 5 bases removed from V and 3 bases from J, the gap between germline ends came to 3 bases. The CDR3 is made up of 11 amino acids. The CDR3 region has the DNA TGTGCCAGCAGCCTAACAGATACGCAGTATTTT. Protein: CASSLTDTQYF. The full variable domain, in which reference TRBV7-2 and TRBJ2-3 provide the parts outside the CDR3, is GAGVSQSPSNKVTEKGKDVELRCDPISGHTALYWYRQSLGQGLEFLIYFQGNSAPDKSGLPSDRFSAERTGGSVSTLTIQRTQQEDSAVYLCASSLTDTQYFGPGTRLTVL.

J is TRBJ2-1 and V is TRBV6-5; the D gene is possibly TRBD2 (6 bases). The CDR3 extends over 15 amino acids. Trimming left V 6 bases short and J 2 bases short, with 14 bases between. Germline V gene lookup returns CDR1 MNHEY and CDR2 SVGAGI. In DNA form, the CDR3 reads TGTGCCAGCAGCCAAGTAGCGGCCACCTACAATGAGCAGTTCTTC. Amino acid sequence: CASSQVAATYNEQFF.

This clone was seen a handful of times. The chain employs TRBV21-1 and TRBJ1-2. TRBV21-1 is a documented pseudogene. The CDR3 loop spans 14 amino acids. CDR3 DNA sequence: TGTGCCAGCAGCGTACGGGGAGGCCAGGATGGCTACACCTTC. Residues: CASSVRGGQDGYTF.

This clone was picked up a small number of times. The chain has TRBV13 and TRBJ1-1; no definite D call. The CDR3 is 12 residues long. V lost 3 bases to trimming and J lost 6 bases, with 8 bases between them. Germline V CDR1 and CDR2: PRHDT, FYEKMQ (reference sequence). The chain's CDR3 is CASSFGLAEAFF. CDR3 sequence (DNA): TGTGCCAGCAGCTTTGGGCTGGCTGAAGCTTTCTTT.